These T cell receptor beta chains were read from a single sample in a study of blood T cell repertoires in COVID-19. The assay was immunoSEQ multiplex PCR, and TCRdb's table has in-frame clones only and misses some. This table holds 100,000 to 150,000 clones, 86% found once. The sample consisted of peripheral blood. The receptors derive from a human donor in a cohort sampled during active COVID-19. CDR3s include the opening cysteine and the closing phenylalanine or tryptophan. The D gene is left open where the match is weak. Not all rows give a size; the values are once, few, many and, for expanded clones, a class.

cdr3_aa | cdr3_nt | d_call | j_call | v_call | clone_size
CASSGNSQETQYF | TGCGCCAGCAGTGGGAACAGTCAAGAGACCCAGTACTTC | . | TRBJ2-5 | TRBV10-1 | .
CSAGGTGGYEQYF | TGCAGTGCTGGTGGGACAGGGGGCTACGAGCAGTACTTC | TRBD1 | TRBJ2-7 | TRBV20-1 | .
CASSYSLPSGRTDTQYF | TGTGCCAGCAGTTACTCGTTGCCTAGCGGGAGGACAGATACGCAGTATTTT | TRBD2 | TRBJ2-3 | TRBV6-2/TRBV6-3 | .
CASSLEPGNSPLHF | TGCGCCAGCAGCTTGGAACCAGGGAATTCACCCCTCCACTTT | . | TRBJ1-6 | TRBV5-1 | .
CASSFMRERWSDTQYF | TGTGCCAGCAGCTTTATGCGGGAGAGGTGGTCAGATACGCAGTATTTT | . | TRBJ2-3 | TRBV12-1 | once
CASSGATSGRTSIGSYNEQFF | TGCGCCAGCAGTGGAGCCACTAGCGGGAGGACAAGCATTGGCTCCTACAATGAGCAGTTCTTC | TRBD2 | TRBJ2-1 | TRBV10-1 | .
CASSIVGGDAISYNEQFF | TGTGCCAGTAGTATAGTCGGCGGAGACGCAATCTCCTACAATGAGCAGTTCTTC | . | TRBJ2-1 | TRBV19 | .
CASSLGGTSGRAVYNEQFF | TGTGCCAGCAGCTTAGGGGGGACTAGCGGGAGGGCCGTCTACAATGAGCAGTTCTTC | TRBD2 | TRBJ2-1 | TRBV7-2 | few
CASSVRGWTEAFF | TGTGCCAGCAGCGTCCGGGGGTGGACTGAAGCTTTCTTT | . | TRBJ1-1 | TRBV7-2 | .
CASSDRTENPYNSPLHF | TGTGCCAGCAGCGATCGGACAGAAAACCCCTATAATTCACCCCTCCACTTT | . | TRBJ1-6 | TRBV7-2 | .
CAWSGGAEAFF | TGTGCCTGGAGTGGGGGCGCTGAAGCTTTCTTT | . | TRBJ1-1 | TRBV30 | .
CASSVGQNSGNTIYF | TGTGCCAGCAGCGTAGGACAGAACTCTGGAAACACCATATATTTT | . | TRBJ1-3 | TRBV9 | .
CASVAGRSNYNEQFF | TGTGCCAGTGTTGCCGGGAGGAGCAACTACAATGAGCAGTTCTTC | TRBD2 | TRBJ2-1 | TRBV19 | .
CATSRNTGSELFF | TGTGCCACCAGCAGAAATACCGGGAGCGAGCTGTTCTTC | . | TRBJ2-1 | TRBV15 | .
CASSPTRDNVYEQYF | TGTGCCAGCAGCCCCACCCGGGACAACGTGTACGAGCAGTACTTC | . | TRBJ2-7 | TRBV9 | .
CASSSGLPGQPQHF | TGTGCCAGCAGTTCAGGGTTGCCGGGCCAGCCCCAGCATTTT | . | TRBJ1-5 | TRBV5-8 | once
CASSPPGTRGHRTDTQYF | TGTGCCAGCAGCCCCCCGGGGACTAGGGGGCACCGCACAGATACGCAGTATTTT | . | TRBJ2-3 | TRBV5-4 | once
CASSQLSSYEQYF | TGTGCCAGCAGCCAGCTCAGCTCCTACGAGCAGTACTTC | . | TRBJ2-7 | TRBV3-1/TRBV3-2 | few
CASSRSRTGSVDEQYF | TGCGCCAGCAGCCGATCGAGGACAGGGAGTGTAGACGAGCAGTACTTC | TRBD1 | TRBJ2-7 | TRBV5-1 | .
CAWSAGLAGAEAFF | TGTGCCTGGAGTGCGGGGTTAGCTGGCGCTGAAGCTTTCTTT | . | TRBJ1-1 | TRBV30 | few
CASSLGTGPNTEAFF | TGTGCCAGCAGCTTGGGGACAGGCCCGAACACTGAAGCTTTCTTT | TRBD1 | TRBJ1-1 | TRBV7-3 | .
CAWSRTGTGSYEQYF | TGTGCCTGGAGTCGAACCGGGACAGGCTCCTACGAGCAGTACTTC | TRBD1 | TRBJ2-7 | TRBV30 | .
CASSPSTGGLARGEQFF | TGTGCCAGCAGTCCCTCAACTGGGGGACTAGCGCGAGGTGAGCAGTTCTTC | TRBD2 | TRBJ2-1 | TRBV28 | .
CASSPGLAGGGQYF | TGTGCCAGCAGCCCGGGACTAGCGGGAGGAGGGCAGTACTTC | TRBD2 | TRBJ2-7 | TRBV7-2 | .
CASRQRTGPNAPLWYEQYF | TGTGCCAGCAGACAAAGGACAGGGCCAAACGCCCCCCTCTGGTACGAGCAGTACTTC | TRBD1 | TRBJ2-7 | TRBV7-9 | once
CASGTGVGGTQYF | TGTGCCAGCGGGACAGGGGTCGGGGGTACGCAGTATTTT | TRBD1 | TRBJ2-3 | TRBV27 | .
CASSPGPMGHNEQFF | TGTGCCAGCAGCCCCGGGCCTATGGGGCACAATGAGCAGTTCTTC | . | TRBJ2-1 | TRBV7-2 | .
CASSLAPLGYEQYF | TGTGCCAGCAGCCTAGCGCCCCTCGGCTACGAGCAGTACTTC | . | TRBJ2-7 | TRBV6-6 | .
CASSSEGGRHYEQYF | TGCGCCAGCAGCTCCGAAGGGGGTCGACATTACGAGCAGTACTTC | . | TRBJ2-7 | TRBV5-1 | .
CASSLVGGLAGQEQFF | TGCGCCAGCAGCTTGGTAGGGGGACTAGCGGGTCAGGAGCAGTTCTTC | TRBD2 | TRBJ2-1 | TRBV5-1 | .
CASSTSSGSAYEQFF | TGTGCCAGCAGCACCTCTAGCGGGAGTGCATATGAGCAGTTCTTC | TRBD2 | TRBJ2-1 | TRBV13 | .
CASSQESRTSGRSGELFF | TGCGCCAGCAGCCAAGAGTCCAGGACTAGCGGGAGGTCCGGGGAGCTGTTTTTT | TRBD2 | TRBJ2-2 | TRBV4-1 | .
CASSLEGGAGLETQYF | TGTGCCAGTAGCTTGGAGGGCGGGGCGGGTCTAGAGACCCAGTACTTC | . | TRBJ2-5 | TRBV19 | .
CASSPPLSLADRTDTQYF | TGTGCCAGCTCACCGCCTCTTTCTTTGGCGGATCGCACAGATACGCAGTATTTT | . | TRBJ2-3 | TRBV18 | .
CASSDNRVMVSPLHF | TGTGCCAGCAGTGATAACAGGGTTATGGTTTCACCCCTCCACTTT | . | TRBJ1-6 | TRBV6-1 | .
CASSSGTGTNEKLFF | TGTGCCAGCAGCTCCGGGACAGGGACTAATGAAAAACTGTTTTTT | TRBD1 | TRBJ1-4 | TRBV7-8 | .
CASSIGGQNHSPLHF | TGTGCCAGTAGTATAGGAGGGCAGAACCATTCACCCCTCCACTTT | . | TRBJ1-6 | TRBV19 | .
CASSLLPLQGSGGYTF | TGTGCCAGCAGCTTGCTTCCTTTACAGGGATCAGGAGGCTACACCTTC | . | TRBJ1-2 | TRBV7-9 | .
CASSQRGIKNQPQHF | TGTGCCAGCAGCCAAAGGGGAATTAAAAATCAGCCCCAGCATTTT | . | TRBJ1-5 | TRBV7-9 | .
CASSEATPGTGNEKLFF | TGTGCCAGCAGTGAAGCAACTCCCGGGACAGGAAATGAAAAACTGTTTTTT | TRBD1 | TRBJ1-4 | TRBV6-1 | .
CASSKGVSEQFF | TGTGCCAGCAGCAAAGGGGTCAGTGAGCAGTTCTTC | . | TRBJ2-1 | TRBV7-3 | .
CASSSGTPHYEQYF | TGTGCCAGCAGTTCCGGGACTCCCCATTACGAGCAGTACTTC | . | TRBJ2-7 | TRBV13 | .
CASSLRLAGDGRNEQFF | TGTGCCAGCAGCTTGAGACTAGCGGGAGACGGGAGGAATGAGCAGTTCTTC | TRBD2 | TRBJ2-1 | TRBV11-2 | .
CASSEKRGYGYTF | TGTGCCAGCAGTGAAAAGCGGGGCTATGGCTACACCTTC | . | TRBJ1-2 | TRBV6-1 | .
CSGGLAAGGETQYF | TGCAGCGGCGGACTAGCGGCTGGAGGAGAGACCCAGTACTTC | TRBD2 | TRBJ2-5 | TRBV29-1 | once
CASDLAGGVTTYEQYF | TGTGCCAGCGACCTAGCGGGAGGCGTCACCACCTACGAGCAGTACTTC | TRBD2 | TRBJ2-7 | TRBV2 | .
CATSDSIPGQANTGELFF | TGTGCCACCAGCGACAGTATACCGGGACAGGCGAACACCGGGGAGCTGTTTTTT | TRBD1 | TRBJ2-2 | TRBV24-1 | .
CASSARGAGTDTQYF | TGTGCCAGTAGCGCGCGGGGGGCAGGCACAGATACGCAGTATTTT | TRBD2 | TRBJ2-3 | TRBV19 | .